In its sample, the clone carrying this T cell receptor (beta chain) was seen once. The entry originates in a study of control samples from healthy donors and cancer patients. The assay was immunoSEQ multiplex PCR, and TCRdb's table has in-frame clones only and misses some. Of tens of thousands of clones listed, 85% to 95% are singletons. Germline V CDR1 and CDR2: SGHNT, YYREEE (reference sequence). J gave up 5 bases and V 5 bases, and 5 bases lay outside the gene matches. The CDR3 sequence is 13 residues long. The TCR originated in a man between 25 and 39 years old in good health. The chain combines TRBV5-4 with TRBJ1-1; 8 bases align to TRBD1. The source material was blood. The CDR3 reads CASRTGGRTEAFF. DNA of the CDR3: TGTGCCAGCAGAACAGGGGGACGGACTGAAGCTTTCTTT.